This TCR beta chain emerged from a study of blood T cells in healthy people across ages. A J-beta primer mix and a sample-barcoded 5' primer were used in a second PCR of about 7 to 12 cycles. There were at least 2.5 million CDR3-containing paired-end reads obtained from each sample. TCRdb ran MiXCR on the 5' RACE reads and lists one entry per CDR3 protein. The sample lists 790,000 or so distinct CDR3 sequences; 45% to 70% were seen once. Trimming took off 4 bases at V and 4 bases at J, with 13 bases between the two ends. CDR1 is MNHEY and CDR2 is SMNVEV in the germline V gene (reference sequence). This CDR3 has 15 amino acids. Study results and limitations: Because sorting was not performed, PBMCs prevented conclusive naive versus antigen-experienced comparison.

Remarks on this clonotype: What it binds is unknown.

Sequencing used blood. The chain carries TRBV27 and TRBJ1-4; D call uncertain. This receptor was obtained from a middle-aged man in good health. The chain's CDR3 is CASSSVWTINEKLFF. CDR3 in DNA: TGTGCCAGCAGTTCAGTATGGACGATTAATGAAAAACTGTTTTTT.